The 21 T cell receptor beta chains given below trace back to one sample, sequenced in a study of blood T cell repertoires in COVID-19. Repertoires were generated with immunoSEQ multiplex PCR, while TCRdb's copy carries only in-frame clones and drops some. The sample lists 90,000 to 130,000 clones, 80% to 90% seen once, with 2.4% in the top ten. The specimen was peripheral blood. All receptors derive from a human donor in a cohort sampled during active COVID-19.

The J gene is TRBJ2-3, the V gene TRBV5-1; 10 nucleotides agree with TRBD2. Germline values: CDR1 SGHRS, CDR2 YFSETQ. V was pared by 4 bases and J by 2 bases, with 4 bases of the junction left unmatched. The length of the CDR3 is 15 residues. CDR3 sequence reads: CASSGTSAFTDTQYF. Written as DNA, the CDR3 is TGCGCCAGCAGCGGGACTAGCGCTTTCACAGATACGCAGTATTTT.

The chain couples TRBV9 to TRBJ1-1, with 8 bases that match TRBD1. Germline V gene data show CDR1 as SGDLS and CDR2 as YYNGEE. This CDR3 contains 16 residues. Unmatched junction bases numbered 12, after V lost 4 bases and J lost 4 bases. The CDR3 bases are TGTGCCAGCAGCCCACGGACAGGGCCAGGACTCACTGAAGCTTTCTTT. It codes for CASSPRTGPGLTEAFF.

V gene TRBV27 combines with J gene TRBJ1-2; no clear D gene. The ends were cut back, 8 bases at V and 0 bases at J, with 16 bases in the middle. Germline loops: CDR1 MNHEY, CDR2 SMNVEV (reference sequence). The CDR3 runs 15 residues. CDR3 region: CASGSARESNYGYTF. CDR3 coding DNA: TGTGCCAGCGGATCCGCTCGGGAGTCTAACTATGGCTACACCTTC.

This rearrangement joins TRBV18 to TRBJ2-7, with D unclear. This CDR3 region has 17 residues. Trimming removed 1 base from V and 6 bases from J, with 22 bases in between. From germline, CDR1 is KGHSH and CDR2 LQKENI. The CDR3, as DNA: TGTGCCAGCTCACCACTAAGAGCCGACTTCACCGCCTCCGAGCAGTACTTC. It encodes CASSPLRADFTASEQYF.

The CDR3 bases are TGTGCCAGCAGCTTAATGGGCCAGACGTCCGAAGCTTTCTTT. This translates into CASSLMGQTSEAFF. The J gene is TRBJ1-1, the V gene TRBV7-9; D is undetermined. Germline CDR1 and CDR2: SEHNR and FQNEAQ (reference sequence). V dropped 2 bases and J dropped 8 bases, with 15 bases sitting between them. The length of the CDR3 is 14 residues.

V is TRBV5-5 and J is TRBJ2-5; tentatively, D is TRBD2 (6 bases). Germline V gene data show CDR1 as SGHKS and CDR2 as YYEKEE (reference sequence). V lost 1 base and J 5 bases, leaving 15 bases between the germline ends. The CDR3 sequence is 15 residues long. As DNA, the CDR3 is TGTGCCAGCAGCTTGAGCAGGGTAGCGGTGGAGACCCAGTACTTC. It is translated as CASSLSRVAVETQYF.

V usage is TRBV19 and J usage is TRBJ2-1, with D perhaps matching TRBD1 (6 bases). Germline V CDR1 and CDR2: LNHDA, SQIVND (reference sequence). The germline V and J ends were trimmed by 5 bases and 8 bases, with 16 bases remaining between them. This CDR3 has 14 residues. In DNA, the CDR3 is TGTGCCAGTAGTCCGGGGCCTTACAGGGATGAGCAGTTCTTC. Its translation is CASSPGPYRDEQFF. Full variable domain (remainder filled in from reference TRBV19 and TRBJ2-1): DGGITQSPKYLFRKEGQNVTLSCEQNLNHDAMYWYRQDPGQGLRLIYYSQIVNDFQKGDIAEGYSVSREKKESFPLTVTSAQKNPTAFYLCASSPGPYRDEQFFGPGTRLTVL.

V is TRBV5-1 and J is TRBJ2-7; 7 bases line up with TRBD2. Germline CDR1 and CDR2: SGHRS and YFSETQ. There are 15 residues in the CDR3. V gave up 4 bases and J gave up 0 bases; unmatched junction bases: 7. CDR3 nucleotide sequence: TGCGCCAGCAGCCCGGGAGGCAGGACCTCCTACGAGCAGTACTTC. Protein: CASSPGGRTSYEQYF.

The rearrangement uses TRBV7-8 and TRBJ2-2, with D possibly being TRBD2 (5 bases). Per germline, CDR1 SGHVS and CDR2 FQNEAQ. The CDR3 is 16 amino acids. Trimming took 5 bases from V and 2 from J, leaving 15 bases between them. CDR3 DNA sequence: TGTGCCAGCAGCGCCCGGGGTAGCCAAAACACCGGGGAGCTGTTTTTT. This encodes CASSARGSQNTGELFF. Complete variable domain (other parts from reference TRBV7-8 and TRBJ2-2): GAGVSQSPRYKVAKRGQDVALRCDPISGHVSLFWYQQALGQGPEFLTYFQNEAQLDKSGLPSDRFFAERPEGSVSTLKIQRTQQEDSAVYLCASSARGSQNTGELFFGEGSRLTVL.

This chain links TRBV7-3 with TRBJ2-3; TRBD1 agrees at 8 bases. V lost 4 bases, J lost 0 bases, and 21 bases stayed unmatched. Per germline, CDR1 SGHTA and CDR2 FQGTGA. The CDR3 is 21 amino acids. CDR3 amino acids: CASSYYPELRQGSGSTDTQYF. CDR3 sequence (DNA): TGTGCCAGCAGCTACTACCCCGAATTAAGACAGGGGAGTGGGAGCACAGATACGCAGTATTTT.

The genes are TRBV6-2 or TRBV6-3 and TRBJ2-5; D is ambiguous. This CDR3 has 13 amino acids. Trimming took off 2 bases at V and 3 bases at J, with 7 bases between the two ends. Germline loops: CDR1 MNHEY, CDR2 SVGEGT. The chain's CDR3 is CASSYLGEETQYF. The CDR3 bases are TGTGCCAGCAGTTACCTAGGTGAAGAGACCCAGTACTTC.

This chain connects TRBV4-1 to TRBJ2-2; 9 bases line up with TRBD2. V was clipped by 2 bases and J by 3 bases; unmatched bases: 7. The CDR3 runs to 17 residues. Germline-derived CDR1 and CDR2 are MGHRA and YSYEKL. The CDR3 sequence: CASSQRGRDGDTGELFF. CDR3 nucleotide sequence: TGCGCCAGCAGCCAACGCGGGAGGGATGGGGACACCGGGGAGCTGTTTTTT.

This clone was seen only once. This chain's CDR3 is CASRRPGTGIGEQYF. Written as DNA, the CDR3 is TGTGCCAGCAGACGACCCGGGACAGGGATCGGCGAGCAGTACTTC. The J gene is TRBJ2-7, the V gene TRBV28, with 9 bases lining up with TRBD1. The CDR3 is 15 residues long. The J segment lost 6 bases and the V segment lost 6 bases, leaving 12 bases of the junction unmatched. Germline lookup yields CDR1 MDHEN and CDR2 SYDVKM.

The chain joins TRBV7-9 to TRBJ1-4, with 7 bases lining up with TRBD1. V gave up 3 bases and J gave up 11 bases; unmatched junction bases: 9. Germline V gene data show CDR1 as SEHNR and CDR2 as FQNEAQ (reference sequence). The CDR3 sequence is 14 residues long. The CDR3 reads CASSLQTGSNKLFF. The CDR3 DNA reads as TGTGCCAGCAGCTTGCAGACAGGGAGTAATAAACTGTTTTTT. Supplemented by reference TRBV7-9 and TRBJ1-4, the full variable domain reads DTGVSQNPRHKITKRGQNVTFRCDPISEHNRLYWYRQTLGQGPEFLTYFQNEAQLEKSRLLSDRFSAERPKGSFSTLEIQRTEQGDSAMYLCASSLQTGSNKLFFGSGTQLSVL.

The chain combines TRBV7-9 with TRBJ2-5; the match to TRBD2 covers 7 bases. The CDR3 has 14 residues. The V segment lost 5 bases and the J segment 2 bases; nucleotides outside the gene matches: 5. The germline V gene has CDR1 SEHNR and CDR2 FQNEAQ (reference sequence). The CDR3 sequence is CASSRPGGQETQYF. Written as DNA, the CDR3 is TGTGCCAGCAGCCGGCCCGGGGGGCAAGAGACCCAGTACTTC.

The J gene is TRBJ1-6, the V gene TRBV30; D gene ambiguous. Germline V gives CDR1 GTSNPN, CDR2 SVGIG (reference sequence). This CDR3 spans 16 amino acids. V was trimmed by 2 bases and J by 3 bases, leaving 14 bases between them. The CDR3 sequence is CAWSFREPNYNSPLHF. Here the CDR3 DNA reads TGTGCCTGGAGTTTTAGGGAGCCTAACTATAATTCACCCCTCCACTTT.

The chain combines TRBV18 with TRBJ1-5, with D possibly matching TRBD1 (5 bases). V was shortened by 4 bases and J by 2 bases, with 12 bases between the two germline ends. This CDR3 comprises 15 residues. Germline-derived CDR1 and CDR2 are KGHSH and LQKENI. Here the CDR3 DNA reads TGTGCCAGCTCACTTTCAGGGTTCGGCAATCAGCCCCAGCATTTT. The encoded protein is CASSLSGFGNQPQHF.

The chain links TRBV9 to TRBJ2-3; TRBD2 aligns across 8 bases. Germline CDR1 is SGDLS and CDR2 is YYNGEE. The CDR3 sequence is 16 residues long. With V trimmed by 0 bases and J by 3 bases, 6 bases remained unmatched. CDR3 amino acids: CASSVVPGGATDTQYF. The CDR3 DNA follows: TGTGCCAGCAGCGTAGTGCCCGGGGGGGCGACAGATACGCAGTATTTT.

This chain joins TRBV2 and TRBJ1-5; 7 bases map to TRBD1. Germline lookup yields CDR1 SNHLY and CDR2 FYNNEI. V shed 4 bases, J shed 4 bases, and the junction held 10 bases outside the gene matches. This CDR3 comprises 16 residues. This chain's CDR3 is CASSAQTGIENQPQHF. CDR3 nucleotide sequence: TGTGCCAGCAGTGCCCAGACAGGGATTGAAAATCAGCCCCAGCATTTT.

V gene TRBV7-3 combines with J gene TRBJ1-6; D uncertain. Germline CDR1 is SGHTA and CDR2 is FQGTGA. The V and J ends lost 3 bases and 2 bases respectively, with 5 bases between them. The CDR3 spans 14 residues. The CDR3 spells CASSLNTYNSPLHF. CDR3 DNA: TGTGCCAGCAGCTTGAACACCTATAATTCACCCCTCCACTTT.

In nucleotides, the CDR3 is TGTGCCAGCAGTTTGACAGGGCTTAACTATGGCTACACCTTC. Its protein is CASSLTGLNYGYTF. V is TRBV27 and J is TRBJ1-2; 7 bases line up with TRBD1. This CDR3 region has 14 residues. Germline CDR1 MNHEY, CDR2 SMNVEV (reference sequence). Trimming took 3 bases from V and 1 from J; bases not matched to a gene: 2.